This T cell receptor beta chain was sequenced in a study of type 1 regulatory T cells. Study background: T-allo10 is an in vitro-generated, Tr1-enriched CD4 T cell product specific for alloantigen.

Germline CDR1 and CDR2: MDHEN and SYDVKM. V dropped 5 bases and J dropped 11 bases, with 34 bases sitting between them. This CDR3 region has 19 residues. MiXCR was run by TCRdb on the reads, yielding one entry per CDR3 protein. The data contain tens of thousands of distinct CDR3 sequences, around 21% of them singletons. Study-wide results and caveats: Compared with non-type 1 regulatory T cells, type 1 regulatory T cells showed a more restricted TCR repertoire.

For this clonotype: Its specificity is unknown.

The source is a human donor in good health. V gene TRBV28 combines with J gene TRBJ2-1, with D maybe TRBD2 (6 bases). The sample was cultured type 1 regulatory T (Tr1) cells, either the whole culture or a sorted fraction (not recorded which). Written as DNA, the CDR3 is TGTGCCAGCAGTCCTCCCCCTGGGCTTGGCGGGACGCATTTGTCAAAGCAGTTCTTC. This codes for CASSPPPGLGGTHLSKQFF.